These 12 T cell receptor beta chains came from one sample sequenced in a study of cytomegalovirus exposure and HLA in healthy donors. The PCR had 60 Vbeta and 13 Jbeta primers. The data were produced by immunoSEQ multiplex PCR, yet TCRdb's version contains in-frame clones alone and is incomplete. This sample has some 200,000 clones; 82% occur once, and the top ten carry 2.5% to 3%. What was sequenced was PBMCs. Receptor source: a woman in her thirties or forties in good health and CMV-seronegative.

J is TRBJ2-5 and V is TRBV6-1; 9 bases are a match to TRBD2. The germline CDR1 and CDR2 sequences are MNHNS and SASEGT. The CDR3 is 17 amino acids. The trim removed 2 bases at V and 4 bases at J, leaving 11 bases unmatched. The CDR3 DNA sequence: TGTGCCAGCAGTGAATATAGCCTAGCGGGGTATAGAGAGACCCAGTACTTC. Encoded protein: CASSEYSLAGYRETQYF.

The V and J genes are TRBV5-1 and TRBJ2-3, with 13 bases identical to TRBD2. J was trimmed by 6 bases and V by 4 bases; bases with no gene match: 8. Per germline, CDR1 SGHRS and CDR2 YFSETQ. CDR3 size: 16 residues. In DNA form, the CDR3 reads TGCGCCAGCAGCCGGGGACTAGCGGGGAGCTCGGATACGCAGTATTTT. Translating gives CASSRGLAGSSDTQYF.

The V and J genes are TRBV29-1 and TRBJ1-4, with D uncertain. The CDR3 has 13 amino acids. CDR1 SQVTM and CDR2 ANQGSEA come from the germline V gene. With 5 bases removed from V and 8 bases from J, the gap between germline ends came to 15 bases. For the CDR3, the DNA is TGCAGCGTTCTAGACCCCCAAAACGAAAAACTGTTTTTT. Translating gives CSVLDPQNEKLFF. Looking up the rest from reference TRBV29-1 and TRBJ1-4 gives the full variable domain: SAVISQKPSRDICQRGTSLTIQCQVDSQVTMMFWYRQQPGQSLTLIATANQGSEATYESGFVIDKFPISRPNLTFSTLTVSNMSPEDSSIYLCSVLDPQNEKLFFGSGTQLSVL.

The chain employs TRBV27 and TRBJ2-1; 7 positions match TRBD2. V trimming: 1 base; J trimming: 2 bases; junction bases outside the gene matches: 2. The germline V gene has CDR1 MNHEY and CDR2 SMNVEV (reference sequence). The CDR3 sequence is 15 residues long. The CDR3 is CASSLYRGAYNEQFF. The CDR3 DNA follows: TGTGCCAGCAGTTTATACCGGGGGGCCTACAATGAGCAGTTCTTC.

The gene calls are TRBV4-2 and TRBJ1-2; TRBD1 aligns across 10 bases. The germline gives CDR1 LGHNA, CDR2 YNFKEQ. The CDR3 is made up of 15 amino acids. Germline trimming cut 0 bases from V and 11 bases from J; bases unmatched to any gene: 9. This CDR3 reads CASSQEGTGARGYTF. The CDR3 nucleotides read TGTGCCAGCAGCCAAGAAGGGACAGGGGCGAGAGGGTACACCTTC.

The chain has TRBV7-2 and TRBJ1-5, with 8 positions matching TRBD1. Germline values: CDR1 SGHTA, CDR2 FQGNSA. The CDR3 is 14 residues long. The V gene end was trimmed by 1 base and the J gene end by 7 bases; junction bases not matched to a gene: 3. CDR3 sequence: CASSLDRGGQPQHF. In DNA form, the CDR3 reads TGTGCCAGCAGCTTAGACAGGGGGGGACAGCCCCAGCATTTT.

To note about this clone: This CDR3 fails to terminate in the conserved phenylalanine or tryptophan, so it likely reflects a read error. The rearrangement links TRBV16 to TRBJ1-2; perhaps TRBD1 as D (6 bases). Trimming took off 5 bases at V and 3 bases at J, with 10 bases between the two ends. CDR3 length: 13 amino acids. CDR1 is KGHSY and CDR2 is FQNENV in the germline V gene. Here the CDR3 reads CASSKQGDYGYTL. For the CDR3, the DNA is TGTGCCAGCAGCAAACAGGGAGACTATGGCTACACCCTC.

This chain links TRBV30 with TRBJ1-1, with no clear D. V was cut by 0 bases and J by 1 base, with 9 bases left in between. This CDR3 has 14 residues. Germline CDR1 and CDR2: GTSNPN and SVGIG (reference sequence). In DNA, the CDR3 is TGTGCCTGGAGTGTACGTCTAGGGAACACTGAAGCTTTCTTT. This translates into CAWSVRLGNTEAFF.

J is TRBJ2-7 and V is TRBV5-1; TRBD2 matches at 8 bases. After removal of 3 bases from V and 2 bases from J, the junction contained 13 bases not matched to a gene. The CDR3 spans 17 residues. Germline V gene data show CDR1 as SGHRS and CDR2 as YFSETQ. This chain's CDR3 is CASSWVGGSGGTYEQYF. In DNA, the CDR3 is TGCGCCAGCAGCTGGGTGGGGGGGAGCGGGGGAACCTACGAGCAGTACTTC.

The V and J genes are TRBV6-5 and TRBJ2-1; D not certain. This CDR3 contains 15 residues. Germline values: CDR1 MNHEY, CDR2 SVGAGI. V was cut by 2 bases and J by 0 bases, with 8 bases left in between. The CDR3 protein is CASSYLASSYNEQFF. The CDR3 coding sequence is TGTGCCAGCAGTTACCTGGCTAGCTCCTACAATGAGCAGTTCTTC.

V gene TRBV30 combines with J gene TRBJ2-3; D is unclear. This CDR3 is 11 amino acids long. With 2 bases removed from V and 5 bases from J, the gap between germline ends came to 5 bases. The germline gives CDR1 GTSNPN, CDR2 SVGIG (reference sequence). In DNA form, the CDR3 reads TGTGCCTGGAGTTTCGGAGATACGCAGTATTTT. The encoded protein is CAWSFGDTQYF.

V usage is TRBV7-9 and J usage is TRBJ2-1; TRBD2 matches 9 bases. Losses at the gene ends were 1 base for V and 7 bases for J; bases not matched to a gene: 11. The CDR3 spans 17 residues. Germline-derived CDR1 and CDR2 are SEHNR and FQNEAQ (reference sequence). The CDR3 sequence is CASSLVRASGTQNEQFF. CDR3 nucleotide sequence: TGTGCCAGCAGCTTAGTTCGGGCTAGCGGGACCCAGAATGAGCAGTTCTTC.